The clone carrying this T cell receptor (beta chain) appeared a single time. The germline V gene has CDR1 SGHAT and CDR2 FQNNGV. Deletions cut 3 bases from V and 3 bases from J, with 8 bases between. The CDR3 spans 14 residues. The sample comes from a study of blood T cell repertoires in COVID-19. As for the study in general: COVID-19 samples collected from the United States, Italy and Spain covered acute and convalescent phases.

Original processing methods: From reference gene primer amplification, estimates of nucleated cell counts were derived. Sequencing used immunoSEQ multiplex PCR; TCRdb keeps in-frame clones, though not all of them. The D gene and trimming were derived from the DNA, and the V and J assignments and clone size from that table. The sample consists of some 52,000 clones, roughly 87% of them appearing once. The chain joins TRBV11-2 to TRBJ1-4, with unresolved D. The sample consisted of peripheral blood. The receptor comes from a human donor in a cohort sampled during active COVID-19. The CDR3 sequence: CASSFQMANEKLFF. CDR3 in DNA: TGTGCCAGCAGCTTTCAGATGGCTAATGAAAAACTGTTTTTT.